A single sample is the source of the 30 T cell receptor beta chains below, sequenced in a study of blood T cells in healthy people across ages. Using a J-beta primer mix together with a sample-barcoded 5' primer, a second PCR was run for roughly 7 to 12 cycles. TCRdb redid the calling of the 5' RACE reads with MiXCR, one entry per CDR3 protein. This table holds 1.2 million to 1.5 million distinct CDR3 sequences, around 59% found once. Material for sequencing was blood. Receptors originate from a man aged 18-30 years in good health.

The rearrangement links TRBV20-1 to TRBJ1-1; the match to TRBD1 covers 9 bases. The J segment lost 1 base and the V segment lost 2 bases, leaving 5 bases of the junction unmatched. The CDR3 runs to 15 residues. Germline assignment: CDR1 DFQATT and CDR2 SNEGSKA (reference sequence). CDR3 coding DNA: TGCAGTGCTAGAACGGGACAGGGCCGGAACACTGAAGCTTTCTTT. It yields the protein CSARTGQGRNTEAFF.

The rearrangement uses TRBV11-2 and TRBJ1-3, with TRBD1 matching 9 bases. The CDR3 totals 20 residues. Germline V gene data show CDR1 as SGHAT and CDR2 as FQNNGV. Unmatched junction bases numbered 17, after V lost 5 bases and J lost 0 bases. The CDR3 protein is CASSPLRTGEMMHSGNTIYF. CDR3 nucleotides: TGTGCCAGCAGCCCCCTCCGGACAGGGGAAATGATGCACTCTGGAAACACCATATATTTT.

A few counts support this clonotype. This chain connects TRBV20-1 to TRBJ1-2; TRBD1 agrees at 10 bases. This CDR3 is built from 15 residues. J lost 4 bases, V lost 2 bases, and 7 bases had no gene match. Germline CDR1 and CDR2: DFQATT and SNEGSKA (reference sequence). CDR3 bases: TGCAGTGCTAGACAAGACAGGGGGCTTACCTATGGCTACACCTTC. This encodes CSARQDRGLTYGYTF.

CDR3 sequence reads: CASSPRVFPLTKVQYF. DNA for the CDR3: TGTGCCAGCAGTCCCAGGGTATTCCCCCTCACCAAGGTTCAGTACTTC. The chain carries TRBV28 and TRBJ2-7, with D possibly TRBD1 on 5 matching bases. The CDR3 covers 16 residues. Germline loops: CDR1 MDHEN, CDR2 SYDVKM. V shed 5 bases and J shed 10 bases, with 27 bases lying between them.

This clonotype was seen a few times. The CDR3 region is CASSPDSYYEQYF. CDR3 DNA sequence: TGTGCCAGCAGTCCGGACAGCTACTACGAGCAGTACTTC. The chain recombines TRBV12-3 or TRBV12-4 with TRBJ2-7, with D tentatively TRBD1 (6 bases). The V and J ends lost 5 bases and 3 bases respectively, with 11 bases between them. This CDR3 comprises 13 residues.

This clonotype was detected a few times. The chain recombines TRBV7-6 with TRBJ2-7; D remains unclear. This CDR3 contains 13 residues. V was trimmed by 5 bases and J by 4 bases, leaving 12 bases between them. Germline lookup yields CDR1 SGHVS and CDR2 FNYEAQ. Here the CDR3 DNA reads TGTGCCAGCAGCCCCCTACCCTCATACGAGCAGTACTTC. This gives the protein CASSPLPSYEQYF.

In this sample, this clonotype turned up a few times. The chain couples TRBV11-3 to TRBJ2-1, with D possibly TRBD2 on 5 matching bases. V dropped 0 bases and J dropped 10 bases, with 10 bases sitting between them. CDR1 and CDR2 (germline): SGHNT, YENEEA. CDR3 length: 13 residues. Here the CDR3 DNA reads TGTGCCAGCAGCTTAGACCGGCTAGCAGAGCAGTTCTTC. It codes for CASSLDRLAEQFF.

V and J are TRBV7-9 and TRBJ1-2; TRBD1 aligns across 11 bases. The CDR3 is 17 amino acids. Per the germline V gene, CDR1 is SEHNR and CDR2 is FQNEAQ (reference sequence). With V trimmed by 7 bases and J by 5 bases, 15 bases remained unmatched. CDR3 amino acids: CASTPTRGTGGNYGYTF. The CDR3 DNA follows: TGTGCCAGCACCCCCACACGTGGGACAGGGGGGAATTATGGCTACACCTTC. The variable domain in full, with the rest retrieved from reference TRBV7-9 and TRBJ1-2, is DTGVSQNPRHKITKRGQNVTFRCDPISEHNRLYWYRQTLGQGPEFLTYFQNEAQLEKSRLLSDRFSAERPKGSFSTLEIQRTEQGDSAMYLCASTPTRGTGGNYGYTFGSGTRLTVV.

The genes are TRBV15 and TRBJ2-5; unclear D gene. CDR3 length equals 15 residues. V dropped 5 bases and J dropped 0 bases, with 13 bases sitting between them. From germline, CDR1 is LNHNV and CDR2 YYDKDF (reference sequence). CDR3 amino acids: CATSGDQTYQETQYF. The DNA for the CDR3 is TGTGCCACCAGCGGTGATCAAACGTACCAAGAGACCCAGTACTTC.

The CDR3 nucleotides read TGTGCCAGCAGCCGTCTACAAAACAAGAACCGAGAGACCCAGTACTTC. It encodes CASSRLQNKNRETQYF. The V gene is TRBV5-6, the J gene TRBJ2-5; D unclear. V was trimmed by 4 bases and J by 4 bases, leaving 20 bases between them. This CDR3 comprises 16 residues. Germline V lookup: CDR1 SGHDT, CDR2 YYEEEE.

The chain is built from TRBV29-1 and TRBJ2-3; 8 bases fit TRBD1. With 8 bases clipped from V and 0 bases from J, the junction kept 7 bases outside the gene matches. The CDR3 is 14 residues long. Germline-derived CDR1 and CDR2 are SQVTM and ANQGSEA. CDR3 region: CSSGQATSTDTQYF. DNA of the CDR3: TGCAGCTCGGGACAGGCGACAAGCACAGATACGCAGTATTTT.

The DNA of the CDR3 is TGTGCCACCAGAGGAGATACAGATACGCAGTATTTT. Encoded protein: CATRGDTDTQYF. This chain connects TRBV15 to TRBJ2-3; D unclear. There are 12 residues in the CDR3. Trimming stripped 6 bases from V and 3 bases from J, with 7 bases between. Germline loops: CDR1 LNHNV, CDR2 YYDKDF (reference sequence).

The rearrangement uses TRBV27 and TRBJ2-1, with 8 bases matching TRBD1. This CDR3 contains 15 residues. V shed 6 bases and J 8 bases; nucleotides not matched to a gene: 12. From germline, CDR1 is MNHEY and CDR2 SMNVEV (reference sequence). The CDR3 DNA reads as TGTGCCAGCAGCGATGACGACAGGGGTGGCGATGAGCAGTTCTTC. Amino acid sequence: CASSDDDRGGDEQFF.

The chain recombines TRBV7-2 with TRBJ2-1, with 14 bases matching TRBD2. Germline V lookup: CDR1 SGHTA, CDR2 FQGNSA. This CDR3 has 16 residues. Germline trimming cut 5 bases from V and 9 bases from J; bases unmatched to any gene: 9. The CDR3 nucleotides read TGTGCCAGCAGCGCCCGACCCGGACTAGCGGGAGGTGAGCAGTTCTTC. It codes for CASSARPGLAGGEQFF.

The V call is TRBV5-1, the J call TRBJ2-5; D is uncertain. Germline V CDR1 and CDR2: SGHRS, YFSETQ. The length of the CDR3 is 15 residues. V gave up 3 bases and J gave up 3 bases, with 15 bases separating them. The CDR3 loop reads CASSSQIPLKETQYF. The CDR3 nucleotides are TGCGCCAGCAGCTCGCAAATACCCTTAAAAGAGACCCAGTACTTC.

This clonotype was counted at least ten times. This chain joins TRBV6-1 and TRBJ1-5; D is ambiguous. Germline lookup yields CDR1 MNHNS and CDR2 SASEGT. The CDR3 has 12 residues. Trimming cost V 6 bases and J 1 base, with 4 bases left between them. CDR3 nucleotides: TGTGCCAGCAGACAGAGCAATCAGCCCCAGCATTTT. Protein sequence: CASRQSNQPQHF.

A single count supports this clonotype. The chain joins TRBV5-5 to TRBJ1-5; 9 nucleotides agree with TRBD1. CDR1 SGHKS and CDR2 YYEKEE come from the germline V gene (reference sequence). Trimming took 4 bases from V and 4 from J; bases not matched to a gene: 9. CDR3 length: 16 amino acids. CDR3 residues: CASSIRTGEENQPQHF. The CDR3, as DNA: TGTGCCAGCAGCATACGGACAGGGGAGGAAAATCAGCCCCAGCATTTT.

The genes are TRBV5-5 and TRBJ2-4; tentative D call: TRBD1 (5 bases). The V gene's germline CDR1 is SGHKS and CDR2 YYEKEE (reference sequence). The CDR3 extends over 16 amino acids. The V end lost 1 base, the J end lost 0 bases, and 11 bases lay between the germline ends. The CDR3: CASSLSGALAKNIQYF. The CDR3 DNA sequence: TGTGCCAGCAGCTTGTCTGGGGCCCTAGCCAAAAACATTCAGTACTTC.

The chain links TRBV12-3 or TRBV12-4 to TRBJ2-1, with D maybe TRBD2 (6 bases). The CDR3 spans 14 residues. Between the trimmed V and J ends, which lost 5 bases and 7 bases, there was a span of 15 bases. The CDR3 is CASSRAGYRNEQFF. The CDR3 DNA reads as TGTGCCAGCAGTAGGGCGGGGTACAGGAATGAGCAGTTCTTC.

This clonotype has a handful of counts. V gene TRBV4-1 combines with J gene TRBJ1-2, with a weak D call TRBD1 (5 bases). CDR1 is MGHRA and CDR2 is YSYEKL in the germline V gene. Trimming cost V 2 bases and J 4 bases, with 14 bases left between them. The CDR3 spans 15 residues. The CDR3 protein is CASSQPKTGGYGYTF. In nucleotides, the CDR3 is TGCGCCAGCAGCCAACCGAAAACCGGGGGCTATGGCTACACCTTC.

The chain carries TRBV9 and TRBJ1-5; D perhaps matches TRBD1 (6 bases). Trimming pared 0 bases from V and 5 bases from J, leaving 12 bases between. Germline CDR1 and CDR2: SGDLS and YYNGEE. The CDR3 sequence is 15 residues long. CDR3: CASSVDGQGYQPQHF. In nucleotides, the CDR3 is TGTGCCAGCAGCGTAGATGGCCAGGGGTATCAGCCCCAGCATTTT.

The chain couples TRBV5-1 to TRBJ2-7, with TRBD2 identical over 10 bases. Looked up from germline, CDR1 is SGHRS and CDR2 is YFSETQ. The CDR3 is made up of 14 amino acids. Trimming cost V 4 bases and J 2 bases; bases outside gene matches: 3. The CDR3 protein is CASSNLAGAYEQYF. In nucleotides, the CDR3 is TGCGCCAGCAGCAATCTAGCGGGAGCCTACGAGCAGTACTTC.

DNA of the CDR3: TGTGCCAGCAGTGCAGACCCAACTAATGAAAAACTGTTTTTT. Translating gives CASSADPTNEKLFF. This chain joins TRBV7-2 and TRBJ1-4; D remains unclear. Germline V lookup: CDR1 SGHTA, CDR2 FQGNSA. The CDR3 has 14 residues. Deletions cut 6 bases from V and 0 bases from J, with 8 bases between.

The rearrangement uses TRBV4-1 and TRBJ2-7; TRBD1 is a possible D gene (6 bases). Germline V CDR1 and CDR2: MGHRA, YSYEKL. The CDR3 runs to 16 residues. Trimming left V 2 bases short and J 6 bases short, with 20 bases between. CDR3 sequence (DNA): TGCGCCAGCAGCCAACCCCGCAGGGGCAGGGCATCCGAGCAGTACTTC. It specifies CASSQPRRGRASEQYF.

This clonotype was seen just once. The chain uses TRBV7-2 and TRBJ2-1, with 9 bases identical to TRBD1. Trimming cost V 6 bases and J 1 base; bases outside gene matches: 13. CDR1 is SGHTA and CDR2 is FQGNSA in the germline V gene. The CDR3 is 18 residues long. The CDR3 sequence: CASRMDRGGLGSYNEQFF. The CDR3 region has the DNA TGTGCCAGCAGAATGGACAGGGGCGGGCTTGGGTCCTACAATGAGCAGTTCTTC.

In its sample, this clonotype was seen many times. V and J are TRBV20-1 and TRBJ2-5; D gene unclear. Germline CDR1 DFQATT, CDR2 SNEGSKA (reference sequence). Trimming removed 2 bases at V and 1 base at J, with 5 bases between. The CDR3 extends over 12 amino acids. The CDR3, as DNA: TGCAGTGCTAGACAGACCCAAGAGACCCAGTACTTC. It translates to CSARQTQETQYF.

The CDR3 sequence is CSVEAQGTYNEQFF. In nucleotides, the CDR3 is TGCAGCGTTGAAGCCCAGGGGACCTACAATGAGCAGTTCTTC. The chain is built from TRBV29-1 and TRBJ2-1; D perhaps matches TRBD1 (6 bases). Trimming pared 1 base from V and 2 bases from J, leaving 9 bases between. The CDR3 totals 14 residues. Germline V CDR1 and CDR2: SQVTM, ANQGSEA.

This chain links TRBV12-3 or TRBV12-4 with TRBJ2-1; D unresolved. V lost 5 bases and J 7 bases, leaving 24 bases between the germline ends. CDR3 length equals 17 residues. For the CDR3, the DNA is TGTGCCAGCAGTCTACATGAGGACGGATACCCCACTAATGAGCAGTTCTTC. As protein: CASSLHEDGYPTNEQFF.

The CDR3 nucleotides are TGTGCCAGCAGTTTATGGGGACAGACCTACGAGCAGTACTTC. Translating gives CASSLWGQTYEQYF. The chain couples TRBV28 to TRBJ2-7, with 7 nucleotides matching TRBD1. CDR3 length equals 14 residues. Germline V gene data show CDR1 as MDHEN and CDR2 as SYDVKM. Trimming cost V 0 bases and J 2 bases; bases outside gene matches: 1.

The rearrangement uses TRBV5-1 and TRBJ2-5; D tentatively fits TRBD1 or TRBD2 (5 bases each). TRBJ2-7 matches the DNA end more closely, so the J call is doubtful. The CDR3 has 16 amino acids. The germline gives CDR1 SGHRS, CDR2 YFSETQ. CDR3: CASSLETGNPRGEQYF. The CDR3 nucleotides are TGCGCCAGCAGCTTGGAGACCGGGAACCCTAGGGGCGAGCAGTACTTC.